A selection of T cell receptor beta chains follows, all from one sample in a study of T-cell reconstitution after alpha-beta-depleted transplantation in children. TCRdb called the PCR reads again in MiXCR, with one record for every CDR3 protein. Of approximately 490,000 distinct CDR3 sequences listed, 12% are singletons. The sample was PBMCs from the stem cell graft donor, taken from the stem cell graft. The receptors shown here come from a human donor who donated a stem cell graft to a child with combined immunodeficiency. The CDR3 runs from the conserved cysteine through the conserved F or W.

>TRBJ2-5|TRBV3-1
CASSPSGTSGETQYF
>TRBJ2-2|TRBV18
CASSPEAGNTGELFF
>TRBJ2-1|TRBV9
CASSVGLAGAVDEQFF
>TRBJ2-1|TRBV11-2
CASRFTGGYEQFF
>TRBJ2-7|TRBV30
CAWSVPGWGTYEQYF
>TRBJ2-3|TRBV12-3/TRBV12-4
CASRSSISPTDTQYF
>TRBJ2-3|TRBV12-3/TRBV12-4
CASSFLPDTQYF
>TRBJ1-6|TRBV27
CASSPMDRGNSPLHF
>TRBJ2-1|TRBV5-6
CASSFGLASSYNEQFF
>TRBJ2-1|TRBV19
CASSIGGPYNEQFF
>TRBJ1-2|TRBV21-1
CASSNGLDYGYTF
>TRBJ2-5|TRBV28
CASSRKDSQYF
>TRBJ2-7|TRBV5-1
CASSTGGAKTYEQYF
>TRBJ1-2|TRBV12-3/TRBV12-4
CASADRGRLGYGYTF
>TRBJ2-1|TRBV5-1
CASSFAGGVNEQFF
>TRBJ2-7|TRBV3-1
CASSPYRLAGTYEQYF
>TRBJ1-3|TRBV5-1
CASSRWTGGPGNTIYF